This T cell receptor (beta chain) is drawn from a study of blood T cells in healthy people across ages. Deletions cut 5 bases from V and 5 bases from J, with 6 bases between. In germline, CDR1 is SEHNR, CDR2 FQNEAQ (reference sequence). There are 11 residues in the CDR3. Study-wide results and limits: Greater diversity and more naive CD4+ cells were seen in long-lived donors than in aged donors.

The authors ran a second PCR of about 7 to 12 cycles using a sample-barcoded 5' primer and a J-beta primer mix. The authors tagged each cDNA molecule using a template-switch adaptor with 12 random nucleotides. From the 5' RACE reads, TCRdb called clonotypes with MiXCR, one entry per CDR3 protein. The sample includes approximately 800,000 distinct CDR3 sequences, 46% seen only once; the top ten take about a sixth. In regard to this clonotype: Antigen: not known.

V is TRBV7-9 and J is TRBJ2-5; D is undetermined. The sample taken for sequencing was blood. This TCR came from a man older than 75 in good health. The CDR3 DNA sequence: TGTGCCAGCAGCACGAGCGAGACCCAGTACTTC. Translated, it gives CASSTSETQYF.